This T cell receptor beta chain was captured in a study of Ad26.COV2.S vaccination and SARS-CoV-2 variants. Study-level background: In the study, Ad26.COV2.S was injected intramuscularly once, or twice 56 days apart.

Some clones are missing from TCRdb's copy, which holds only in-frame ones; the method was immunoSEQ multiplex PCR. The sample has about 440,000 clones, 87% seen once. CDR1 is SQVTM, CDR2 ANQGSEA, per germline. The CDR3 runs to 14 residues. Treatment reported: 19 received Ad26.COV2.S at low or high dose, single or two shots; a few received placebo; per-sample allocation not given. Sampling took place 63 days after the first vaccine or placebo injection. This clonotype was sampled from a person aged 18-65 years who received the Ad26.COV2.S COVID-19 vaccine or a placebo. The sample consisted of peripheral blood, taken in a trial of Ad26.COV2.S vaccine versus placebo. The chain uses TRBV29-1 and TRBJ1-1; D is perhaps TRBD1 (6 bases). The CDR3 here is CSAQGRIVGTEAFF. The CDR3 DNA follows: TGCAGTGCTCAGGGGCGGATTGTGGGCACTGAAGCTTTCTTT.